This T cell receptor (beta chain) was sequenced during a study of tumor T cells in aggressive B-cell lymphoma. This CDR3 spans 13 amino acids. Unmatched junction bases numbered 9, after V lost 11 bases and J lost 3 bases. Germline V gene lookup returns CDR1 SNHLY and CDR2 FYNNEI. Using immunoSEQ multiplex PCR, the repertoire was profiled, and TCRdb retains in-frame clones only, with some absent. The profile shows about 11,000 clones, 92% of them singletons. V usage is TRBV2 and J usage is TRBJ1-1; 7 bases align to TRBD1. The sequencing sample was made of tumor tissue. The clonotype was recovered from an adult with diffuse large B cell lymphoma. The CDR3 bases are TGTGCCGGCCATCCCGACAGGGACACTGAAGCTTTCTTT. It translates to CAGHPDRDTEAFF.